The following is a T cell receptor (beta chain) sequence with its context. This may arise from a read error, as a much more abundant clone is one base away. This CDR3 spans 16 amino acids. Germline V gene data show CDR1 as SEHNR and CDR2 as FQNEAQ (reference sequence). Trimming took 1 base from V and 5 from J, leaving 18 bases between them. This sample stems from a study of T cells in Graves' hyperthyroidism and ophthalmopathy. TCR beta CDR3 regions were amplified from RNA transcripts. An initial round of RT-PCR targeting the TCR CDR3 relied on the HTBI primer set. TCRdb reprocessed the multiplex PCR reads via MiXCR and lists one record per CDR3 protein. The data contain roughly 700,000 distinct CDR3 sequences, just over 35% of them singletons.

This receptor was obtained from a woman aged 40 to 55 with Graves' hyperthyroidism. The rearrangement links TRBV7-9 to TRBJ2-7; D may correspond to TRBD1 or TRBD2 (5 bases each). The source material was blood. The CDR3 coding sequence is TGTGCCAGCAGCTTAGGATTCACGGGACGGGGAGACGAGCAGTACTTC. This sequence encodes CASSLGFTGRGDEQYF.